These T cell receptor beta chains were read from a single sample in a study of CD8 T cells in ankylosing spondylitis. TCRdb processed the 5' RACE reads anew with MiXCR; each CDR3 protein has one entry. Altogether 380,000 or so distinct CDR3 sequences are present, 20% being singletons, with the ten largest covering about an eighth. The specimen sequenced was blood, either unsorted or a sorted T cell fraction (not recorded which). These receptor sequences come from a male donor with ankylosing spondylitis or in good health (not recorded which). CDR3s include the opening cysteine and the closing phenylalanine or tryptophan. The order of the fields is CDR3 length, clone size, V gene, D gene, J gene, CDR3 protein, CDR3 DNA. The D gene is left open where the match is weak. Clone size is given for some rows only: seen once, a few or many times, or a class if the clone is expanded.

15,NA,TRBV5-1,TRBD2,TRBJ2-1,CASSPFSGGYNEQFF,TGCGCCAGCAGCCCATTCAGCGGGGGGTACAATGAGCAGTTCTTC
12,many,TRBV29-1,NA,TRBJ2-7,CSVERGRGEQYF,TGCAGCGTTGAGAGGGGAAGGGGCGAGCAGTACTTC
15,few,TRBV25-1,NA,TRBJ2-7,CASSEGGAITYEQYF,TGTGCCAGCAGTGAAGGGGGGGCTATTACCTACGAGCAGTACTTC
20,NA,TRBV27,TRBD1,TRBJ2-3,CASSLTRDREEKGRPDTQYF,TGTGCCAGCAGTTTAACCCGGGACAGGGAGGAGAAGGGGAGGCCAGATACGCAGTATTTT
14,NA,TRBV7-9,NA,TRBJ2-5,CASFDLASGETQYF,TGTGCCAGCTTCGATTTGGCAAGCGGTGAGACCCAGTACTTC
17,NA,TRBV7-9,TRBD1,TRBJ2-7,CASSPKTGQGGTYEQYF,TGTGCCAGCAGCCCAAAGACCGGACAGGGGGGCACCTACGAGCAGTACTTC
14,NA,TRBV29-1,NA,TRBJ2-2,CSVEGGQNTGELFF,TGCAGCGTTGAAGGGGGACAGAACACCGGGGAGCTGTTTTTT
15,NA,TRBV13,NA,TRBJ2-7,CASSLALQNSYEQYF,TGTGCCAGCAGCTTAGCACTGCAAAACTCCTACGAGCAGTACTTC
14,NA,TRBV10-2,NA,TRBJ2-7,CASSESGQGYEQYF,TGCGCCAGCAGTGAGTCAGGCCAGGGCTACGAGCAGTACTTC
15,few,TRBV7-2,NA,TRBJ2-2,CASSLVFKATGELFF,TGTGCCAGCAGCTTAGTTTTTAAGGCAACCGGGGAGCTGTTTTTT
13,NA,TRBV7-2,TRBD1,TRBJ2-5,CASRQGGQETQYF,TGTGCCAGCCGACAGGGCGGCCAAGAGACCCAGTACTTC
12,NA,TRBV4-1,NA,TRBJ2-1,CASSQAGLEQFF,TGCGCCAGCAGCCAAGCGGGACTCGAGCAGTTCTTC
13,few,TRBV2,NA,TRBJ2-1,CATTPPEGNEQFF,TGTGCCACCACGCCACCAGAAGGCAATGAGCAGTTCTTC
12,NA,TRBV12-3/TRBV12-4,NA,TRBJ1-1,CASSWDGSEAFF,TGTGCCAGCAGTTGGGACGGGAGTGAAGCTTTCTTT
14,few,TRBV20-1,TRBD1,TRBJ2-7,CSARRTGFRYEQYF,TGCAGTGCTAGAAGGACAGGCTTCAGATACGAGCAGTACTTC
16,few,TRBV4-1,TRBD2,TRBJ2-3,CASSQVAGALRDTQYF,TGCGCCAGCAGCCAAGTAGCGGGGGCCCTCCGTGATACGCAGTATTTT
14,few,TRBV9,NA,TRBJ2-7,CASSVGGTAYEQYF,TGTGCCAGCAGCGTGGGAGGGACAGCCTACGAGCAGTACTTC
14,NA,TRBV9,NA,TRBJ2-5,CASSVAPAVETQYF,TGTGCCAGCAGCGTAGCCCCCGCAGTCGAGACCCAGTACTTC
17,NA,TRBV5-4,TRBD1,TRBJ2-3,CASSENIGQGETDTQYF,TGTGCCAGCAGCGAAAACATAGGACAGGGGGAAACAGATACGCAGTATTTT
12,NA,TRBV12-3/TRBV12-4,NA,TRBJ2-7,CASSYGSREQYF,TGTGCCAGCAGTTATGGTTCTCGCGAGCAGTACTTC
15,many,TRBV7-7,TRBD1,TRBJ2-3,CASSYRDRGTDTQYF,TGTGCCAGCAGCTACCGGGACAGGGGCACAGATACGCAGTATTTT
12,NA,TRBV4-1,NA,TRBJ2-7,CASSQDEKGTIF,TGCGCCAGCAGCCAAGATGAGAAGGGGACCATCTTC
14,few,TRBV10-3,NA,TRBJ2-1,CAISDNSRSYEQFF,TGTGCCATCAGTGACAACTCCAGGTCGTATGAGCAGTTCTTC
13,few,TRBV12-3/TRBV12-4,NA,TRBJ1-1,CASSAPGGTEAFF,TGTGCCAGCAGCGCGCCCGGGGGTACTGAAGCTTTCTTT
16,few,TRBV2,NA,TRBJ1-2,CASSEETLGRIYGYTF,TGTGCCAGCAGTGAAGAGACCCTGGGCAGGATATATGGCTACACCTTC
15,NA,TRBV12-3/TRBV12-4,NA,TRBJ2-6,CASSPSLSGANVLTF,TGTGCCAGCAGCCCTAGTCTCTCTGGGGCCAACGTCCTGACTTTC
19,few,TRBV7-8,TRBD2,TRBJ2-5,CASSLFRIAGGGYRETQYF,TGTGCCAGCAGCTTATTTCGGATCGCGGGGGGGGGGTATCGAGAGACCCAGTACTTC
15,few,TRBV7-8,NA,TRBJ2-7,CASSLEVRTDYEQYF,TGTGCCAGCAGCTTAGAGGTTAGGACGGACTACGAGCAGTACTTC
15,NA,TRBV4-1,TRBD1,TRBJ2-1,CASSQAWTGYNEQFF,TGCGCCAGCAGCCAGGCCTGGACAGGCTACAATGAGCAGTTCTTC
14,few,TRBV27,TRBD2,TRBJ2-1,CATVPSGGSNEQFF,TGTGCCACCGTACCTAGCGGGGGGTCTAATGAGCAGTTCTTC
16,few,TRBV20-1,TRBD2,TRBJ2-1,CSARPLGAGDYNEQFF,TGCAGTGCTAGACCCCTAGGGGCGGGGGACTACAATGAGCAGTTCTTC
15,once,TRBV28,NA,TRBJ1-5,CASSNQENSNQPQHF,TGTGCCAGCAGCAACCAGGAAAATAGCAATCAGCCCCAGCATTTT
14,NA,TRBV9,TRBD1,TRBJ1-2,CASSATGIHYGYTF,TGTGCCAGCAGCGCGACAGGGATTCACTATGGCTACACCTTC
13,NA,TRBV29-1,NA,TRBJ2-7,CSVEDGKNYEQYF,TGCAGCGTTGAAGACGGTAAGAACTACGAGCAGTACTTC
14,NA,TRBV12-5,NA,TRBJ2-3,CASGSGGLLDTQYF,TGTGCTAGTGGCTCCGGGGGACTTTTAGATACGCAGTATTTT
14,few,TRBV2,TRBD2,TRBJ2-3,CASSGGGAIDTQYF,TGTGCCAGCAGTGGCGGGGGGGCAATAGATACGCAGTATTTT
15,NA,TRBV6-1,NA,TRBJ1-6,CASSTRGGVYSPLHF,TGTGCCAGCAGTACCCGGGGAGGGGTTTATTCACCCCTCCACTTT
14,few,TRBV20-1,TRBD2,TRBJ2-1,CSAATSGGANEQFF,TGCAGTGCTGCTACTAGCGGGGGGGCCAATGAGCAGTTCTTC
14,NA,TRBV30,TRBD2,TRBJ2-1,CAWSLSLAGGEQFF,TGTGCCTGGAGTCTGTCTTTAGCGGGTGGGGAGCAGTTCTTC
17,few,TRBV7-9,NA,TRBJ2-2,CASSAPLDSPNTGELFF,TGTGCCAGCAGCGCCCCCCTAGACAGCCCGAACACCGGGGAGCTGTTTTTT